The 16 T cell receptor beta chains in this list originate from one sample, sequenced in a study of blood T cell repertoires in COVID-19. Sequencing used immunoSEQ multiplex PCR; TCRdb keeps in-frame clones, though not all of them. The table lists about 39,000 clones, about four fifths of them singletons. Sequencing was performed on peripheral blood. These receptors were taken from a man aged 70 or older with acute or convalescent COVID-19.

This clone was detected only a few times. The chain is built from TRBV7-6 and TRBJ2-2, with D tentatively TRBD2 (5 bases). Germline V lookup: CDR1 SGHVS, CDR2 FNYEAQ. The germline V and J ends were trimmed by 4 bases and 5 bases, with 11 bases remaining between them. The CDR3 contains 14 residues. The CDR3, as DNA: TGTGCCAGCAGCTCCCCTGTAGCGACCGGGGAGCTGTTTTTT. Its translation: CASSSPVATGELFF.

The chain carries TRBV10-3 and TRBJ1-4, with TRBD1 identical over 10 bases. The CDR3 consists of 15 residues. V dropped 4 bases and J dropped 7; count of bases not matched to a gene: 6. CDR1 is ENHRY, CDR2 SYGVKD, per germline. CDR3 bases: TGTGCCATCAGTGGACAGGGGGCAGTGGGTGAAAAACTGTTTTTT. Translated: CAISGQGAVGEKLFF.

The J gene is TRBJ1-5, the V gene TRBV3-1 (or the pseudogene TRBV3-2), with D perhaps matching TRBD1 (6 bases). Trimming took off 8 bases at V and 5 bases at J, with 16 bases between the two ends. The CDR3 is 14 residues long. Germline CDR1 and CDR2: LGHDT and YNNKEL (reference sequence). The CDR3 protein is CASFLRGADQPQHF. The CDR3 coding sequence is TGTGCCAGCTTTCTCAGGGGCGCGGATCAGCCCCAGCATTTT.

This clone was detected a few times. The chain is built from TRBV19 and TRBJ2-7, with 9 bases that match TRBD1. Germline CDR1 reads LNHDA; CDR2 reads SQIVND (reference sequence). V lost 3 bases, J lost 0 bases, and 3 bases stayed unmatched. The CDR3 is made up of 15 amino acids. Here the CDR3 reads CASSIGQGSSYEQYF. The CDR3 region has the DNA TGTGCCAGTAGTATTGGACAGGGGAGCTCCTACGAGCAGTACTTC. Supplemented by reference TRBV19 and TRBJ2-7, the full variable domain reads DGGITQSPKYLFRKEGQNVTLSCEQNLNHDAMYWYRQDPGQGLRLIYYSQIVNDFQKGDIAEGYSVSREKKESFPLTVTSAQKNPTAFYLCASSIGQGSSYEQYFGPGTRLTVT.

This clone was picked up one time. The rearrangement uses TRBV11-2 and TRBJ2-1; 11 bases are shared with TRBD2. The ends lost 8 bases at V and 0 bases at J; junction bases unmatched: 12. The CDR3 spans 18 residues. Germline CDR1 SGHAT, CDR2 FQNNGV. CDR3 bases: TGTGCCAGCGGCATGGGCGGGACTAGCGGTAGCTCCTACAATGAGCAGTTCTTC. Its protein is CASGMGGTSGSSYNEQFF.

The rearrangement joins TRBV19 to TRBJ2-1, with TRBD2 as a possible D gene (7 bases). V lost 8 bases and J 7 bases, leaving 18 bases between the germline ends. The germline CDR1 and CDR2 sequences are LNHDA and SQIVND (reference sequence). The CDR3 consists of 14 residues. CDR3 DNA sequence: TGTGCCAGTGCCCTGGGGGGCGGGAGAAATGAGCAGTTCTTC. It codes for CASALGGGRNEQFF. The full variable domain, with the rest looked up from reference TRBV19 and TRBJ2-1, is DGGITQSPKYLFRKEGQNVTLSCEQNLNHDAMYWYRQDPGQGLRLIYYSQIVNDFQKGDIAEGYSVSREKKESFPLTVTSAQKNPTAFYLCASALGGGRNEQFFGPGTRLTVL.

In its sample, this clone was seen a few times. The chain is built from TRBV7-9 and TRBJ1-3, with 7 bases aligning to TRBD1. CDR3 length: 16 residues. Germline V CDR1 and CDR2: SEHNR, FQNEAQ (reference sequence). V dropped 0 bases and J dropped 3; count of bases not matched to a gene: 5. The CDR3 is CASSLADRAYGNTIYF. The CDR3 DNA reads as TGTGCCAGCAGCTTAGCAGACAGGGCTTATGGAAACACCATATATTTT.

This chain connects TRBV7-3 to TRBJ1-3; D unresolved. V was pared by 2 bases and J by 0 bases, with 5 bases between. The CDR3 totals 14 residues. Germline lookup yields CDR1 SGHTA and CDR2 FQGTGA. The DNA of the CDR3 is TGTGCCAGCAGCTTAGGGAGCTCTGGAAACACCATATATTTT. Translated: CASSLGSSGNTIYF.

This clone occurred once. The rearrangement uses TRBV28 and TRBJ2-1, with 12 bases lining up with TRBD2. Germline CDR1 and CDR2: MDHEN and SYDVKM. This CDR3 is 17 amino acids long. After removal of 5 bases from V and 4 bases from J, the junction contained 9 bases not matched to a gene. The DNA of the CDR3 is TGTGCCAGCAGTCCCCCGACTAGCGGGAGCAGATACAATGAGCAGTTCTTC. Protein sequence: CASSPPTSGSRYNEQFF.

The chain combines TRBV2 with TRBJ1-1; D gene unclear. Germline V gives CDR1 SNHLY, CDR2 FYNNEI. The ends were cut back, 2 bases at V and 7 bases at J, with 2 bases in the middle. This CDR3 spans 10 amino acids. CDR3: CASSEYEAFF. CDR3 DNA: TGTGCCAGCAGTGAATATGAAGCTTTCTTT.

The chain couples TRBV9 to TRBJ1-1, with 8 nucleotides matching TRBD1. Germline loops: CDR1 SGDLS, CDR2 YYNGEE. The ends lost 4 bases at V and 1 base at J; junction bases unmatched: 6. This CDR3 region has 15 residues. CDR3 DNA sequence: TGTGCCAGCAGCCCCCGGGACAGGCGGAACACTGAAGCTTTCTTT. Residues: CASSPRDRRNTEAFF.

The chain carries TRBV6-1 and TRBJ1-4; a weak D match, TRBD1 (5 bases). This CDR3 has 15 amino acids. Trimming removed 2 bases at V and 2 bases at J, with 9 bases between. Germline V gene lookup returns CDR1 MNHNS and CDR2 SASEGT. The CDR3 DNA is TGTGCCAGCAGTGAAAGGGGCAGCACTAATGAAAAACTGTTTTTT. This sequence encodes CASSERGSTNEKLFF.

The rearrangement uses TRBV28 and TRBJ2-7, with D possibly matching TRBD1 (6 bases). The CDR3 totals 14 residues. The V and J ends lost 4 bases and 7 bases respectively, with 17 bases between them. The germline CDR1 and CDR2 sequences are MDHEN and SYDVKM. CDR3 nucleotides: TGTGCCAGCAGTTCCCCGAGCAGGGGTGGGGAGCAGTACTTC. It translates to CASSSPSRGGEQYF.

This CDR3 reads CASSGKGASEKLFF. In nucleotides, the CDR3 is TGTGCCAGTAGTGGGAAGGGGGCGAGTGAAAAACTGTTTTTT. The V call is TRBV19, the J call TRBJ1-4; TRBD1 matches at 7 bases. V was pared by 5 bases and J by 7 bases, with 7 bases of the junction left unmatched. The CDR3 spans 14 residues. Germline V gene lookup returns CDR1 LNHDA and CDR2 SQIVND (reference sequence).

This chain links TRBV5-4 with TRBJ2-5; 10 bases are a match to TRBD2. The CDR3 loop spans 17 amino acids. Germline CDR1 SGHNT, CDR2 YYREEE (reference sequence). V shed 4 bases and J 5 bases; nucleotides not matched to a gene: 14. This CDR3 is CASSDLDRLAGDETQYF. CDR3 DNA: TGTGCCAGCAGCGATTTGGATCGGCTAGCGGGAGATGAGACCCAGTACTTC.

The chain carries TRBV7-3 and TRBJ2-1; 10 positions agree with TRBD1. CDR1 is SGHTA, CDR2 FQGTGA, per germline. There are 14 residues in the CDR3. Losses at the gene ends were 5 bases for V and 9 bases for J; bases not matched to a gene: 7. The CDR3 loop is CASSNDRGPTEQFF. Written as DNA, the CDR3 is TGTGCCAGCAGCAACGACAGGGGGCCCACTGAGCAGTTCTTC.